This T cell receptor (beta chain) was identified during a study of blood T cell repertoires in COVID-19. Study-level background: The samples span acute and convalescent COVID-19 from the United States, Italy and Spain. The cDNA or gDNA used as material had been derived from T cells, B-cell-depleted T cells, or PBMCs.

This CDR3 has 14 amino acids. Losses at the gene ends were 4 bases for V and 5 bases for J; bases not matched to a gene: 8. The germline V gene has CDR1 SGHDT and CDR2 YYEEEE. Original analysis: Cell counts per sample came from amplifying reference gene primers. Here immunoSEQ multiplex PCR was the method, and the copy in TCRdb shows in-frame clones only, minus some. V and J calls and clone size come straight from that table; D and trimming were deduced from the DNA. The repertoire includes about 310,000 clones, roughly 91% of them detected once, and 1% sits in the top ten. The receptor was derived from a man aged 45 to 65 with active or convalescent COVID-19. This chain links TRBV5-6 with TRBJ2-5; the match to TRBD1 covers 7 bases. Input material: peripheral blood. CDR3 sequence reads: CASSVVRGRETQYF. In nucleotides, the CDR3 is TGTGCCAGCAGCGTGGTTAGGGGGCGGGAGACCCAGTACTTC.